This T cell receptor beta chain was identified in a study of metastatic and nonmetastatic thyroid tumors. About the research overall: From malignant and benign thyroid patients, repertoires in blood and in tumor or nodule tissue were compared. General study points: Benign nodules reportedly had significantly lower TCR beta diversity than malignant thyroid tumors in blood and tumor.

V dropped 1 base and J dropped 2 bases, with 12 bases sitting between them. The CDR3 consists of 16 residues. Per the germline V gene, CDR1 is MNHEY and CDR2 is SMNVEV (reference sequence). Prior to thyroid surgery, none of the patients had received any treatment. This clone was counted many times. Its specificity is unknown. How the authors handled the data: A classifier of distant metastasis in papillary thyroid cancer was built from CDR3 differences (across clinicopathological groups). TCRdb called clones again from the PCR reads with MiXCR. The V and J calls and clone size come from TCRdb's table, not from the authors' own analysis. The repertoire holds about 60,000 clones, with roughly 16% as singletons.

The TCR originated in a male donor with papillary thyroid cancer or a benign thyroid nodule (not recorded which). Some clones in this sample may be carry-over from other donors' samples. What was sequenced was blood. The chain is built from TRBV27 and TRBJ2-1; D ambiguous. CDR3 sequence (DNA): TGTGCCAGCAGTTTATTCCCGAGTGGGACCTACAATGAGCAGTTCTTC. It yields the protein CASSLFPSGTYNEQFF.